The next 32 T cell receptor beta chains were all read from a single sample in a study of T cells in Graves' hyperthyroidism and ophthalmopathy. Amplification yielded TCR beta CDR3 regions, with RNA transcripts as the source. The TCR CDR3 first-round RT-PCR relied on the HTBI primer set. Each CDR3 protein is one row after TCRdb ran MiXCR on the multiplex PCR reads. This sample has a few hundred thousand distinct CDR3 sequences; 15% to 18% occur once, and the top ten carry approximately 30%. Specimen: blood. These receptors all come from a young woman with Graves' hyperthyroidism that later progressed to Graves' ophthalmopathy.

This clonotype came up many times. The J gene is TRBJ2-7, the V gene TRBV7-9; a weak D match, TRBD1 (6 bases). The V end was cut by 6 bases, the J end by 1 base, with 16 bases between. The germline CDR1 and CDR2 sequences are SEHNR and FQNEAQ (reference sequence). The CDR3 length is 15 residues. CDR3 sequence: CASRNGTSKSYEQYF. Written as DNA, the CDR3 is TGTGCCAGCAGAAATGGGACAAGTAAGTCCTACGAGCAGTACTTC.

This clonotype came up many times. CDR3: CASSSPRGTGDTEAFF. CDR3 DNA sequence: TGTGCCAGCAGTTCCCCTCGGGGGACAGGGGATACTGAAGCTTTCTTT. The chain combines TRBV28 with TRBJ1-1; 10 bases match TRBD1. The germline CDR1 and CDR2 sequences are MDHEN and SYDVKM. V lost 4 bases and J lost 5; bases outside the gene matches: 10. This CDR3 region has 16 residues.

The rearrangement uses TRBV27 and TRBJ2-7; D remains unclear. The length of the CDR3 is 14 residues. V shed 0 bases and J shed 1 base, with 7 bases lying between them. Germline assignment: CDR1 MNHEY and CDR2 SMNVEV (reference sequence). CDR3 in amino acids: CASSLSIPSYEQYF. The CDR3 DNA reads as TGTGCCAGCAGTTTATCGATCCCGTCCTACGAGCAGTACTTC.

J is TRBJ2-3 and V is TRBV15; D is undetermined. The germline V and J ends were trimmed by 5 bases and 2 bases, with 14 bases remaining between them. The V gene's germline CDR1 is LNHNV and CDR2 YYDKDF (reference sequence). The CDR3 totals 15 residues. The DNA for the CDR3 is TGTGCCACCAGCGCCGAGACTTTATTCACAGATACGCAGTATTTT. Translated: CATSAETLFTDTQYF.

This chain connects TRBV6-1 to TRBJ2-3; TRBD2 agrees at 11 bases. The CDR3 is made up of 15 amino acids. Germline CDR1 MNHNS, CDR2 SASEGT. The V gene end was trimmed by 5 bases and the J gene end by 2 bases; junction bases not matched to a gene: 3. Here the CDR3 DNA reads TGTGCCAGCAGTACTAGCGGGAGCCCCACAGATACGCAGTATTTT. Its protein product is CASSTSGSPTDTQYF.

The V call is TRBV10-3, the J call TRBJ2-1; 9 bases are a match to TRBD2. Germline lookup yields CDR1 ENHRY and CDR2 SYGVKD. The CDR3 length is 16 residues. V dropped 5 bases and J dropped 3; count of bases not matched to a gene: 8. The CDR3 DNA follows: TGTGCCATCAGTTCTGGGCGGGAGGGGATCTACAATGAGCAGTTCTTC. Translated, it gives CAISSGREGIYNEQFF.

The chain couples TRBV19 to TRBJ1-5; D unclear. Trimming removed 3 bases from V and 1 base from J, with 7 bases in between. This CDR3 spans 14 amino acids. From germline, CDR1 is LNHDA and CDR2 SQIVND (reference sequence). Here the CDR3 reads CASSIAGSNQPQHF. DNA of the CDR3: TGTGCCAGTAGTATTGCGGGCAGCAATCAGCCCCAGCATTTT.

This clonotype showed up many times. This CDR3 is CASSSTRITDTQYF. DNA of the CDR3: TGTGCCAGCTCGTCCACCCGCATAACAGATACGCAGTATTTT. The rearrangement links TRBV11-3 to TRBJ2-3; D remains unclear. Trimming took off 8 bases at V and 3 bases at J, with 15 bases between the two ends. The CDR3 contains 14 residues. Germline CDR1 SGHNT, CDR2 YENEEA.

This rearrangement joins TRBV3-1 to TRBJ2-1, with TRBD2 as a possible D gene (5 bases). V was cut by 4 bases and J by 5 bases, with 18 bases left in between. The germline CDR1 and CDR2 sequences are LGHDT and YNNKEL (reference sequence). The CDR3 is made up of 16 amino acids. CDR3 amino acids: CASSRRTRGLNNEQFF. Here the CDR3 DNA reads TGTGCCAGCAGCCGACGGACTCGCGGACTTAACAATGAGCAGTTCTTC.

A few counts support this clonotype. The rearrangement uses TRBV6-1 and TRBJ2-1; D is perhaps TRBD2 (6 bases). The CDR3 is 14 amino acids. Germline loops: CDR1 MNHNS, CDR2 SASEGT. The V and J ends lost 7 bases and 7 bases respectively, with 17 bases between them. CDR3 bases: TGTGCCAGCACCCAACTAGCTGCCGGGAATGAGCAGTTCTTC. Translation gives CASTQLAAGNEQFF.

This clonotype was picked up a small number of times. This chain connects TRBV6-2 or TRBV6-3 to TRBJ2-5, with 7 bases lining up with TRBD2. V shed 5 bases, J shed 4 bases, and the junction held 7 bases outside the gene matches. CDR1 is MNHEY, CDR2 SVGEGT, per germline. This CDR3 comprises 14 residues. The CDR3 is CASSPRAGRETQYF. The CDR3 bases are TGTGCCAGCAGTCCAAGAGCGGGAAGAGAGACCCAGTACTTC.

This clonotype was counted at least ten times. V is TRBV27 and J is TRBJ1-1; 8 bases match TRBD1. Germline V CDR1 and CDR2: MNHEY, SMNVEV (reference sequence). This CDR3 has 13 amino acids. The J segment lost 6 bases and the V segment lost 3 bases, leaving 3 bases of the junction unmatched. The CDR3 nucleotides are TGTGCCAGCAGTTTGTTACAGGGGGCTGAAGCTTTCTTT. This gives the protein CASSLLQGAEAFF.

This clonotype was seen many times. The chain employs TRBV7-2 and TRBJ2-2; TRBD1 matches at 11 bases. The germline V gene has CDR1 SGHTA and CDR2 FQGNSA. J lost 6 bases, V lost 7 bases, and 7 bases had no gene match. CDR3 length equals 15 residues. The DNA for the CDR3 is TGTGCCAGCACCAATCGGGACAGGGGGTCCGGGGAGCTGTTTTTT. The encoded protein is CASTNRDRGSGELFF.

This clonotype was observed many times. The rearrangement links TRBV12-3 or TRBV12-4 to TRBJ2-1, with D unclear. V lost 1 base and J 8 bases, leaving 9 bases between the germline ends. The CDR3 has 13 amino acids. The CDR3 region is CASSLELVDEQFF. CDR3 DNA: TGTGCCAGCAGTTTAGAACTCGTAGATGAGCAGTTCTTC.

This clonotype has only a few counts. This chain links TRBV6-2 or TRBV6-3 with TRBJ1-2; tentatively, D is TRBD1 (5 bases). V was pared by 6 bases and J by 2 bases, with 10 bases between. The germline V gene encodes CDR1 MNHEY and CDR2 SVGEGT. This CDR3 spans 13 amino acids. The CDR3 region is CASSLTVNYGYTF. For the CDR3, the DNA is TGTGCCAGCAGCTTGACAGTGAACTATGGCTACACCTTC.

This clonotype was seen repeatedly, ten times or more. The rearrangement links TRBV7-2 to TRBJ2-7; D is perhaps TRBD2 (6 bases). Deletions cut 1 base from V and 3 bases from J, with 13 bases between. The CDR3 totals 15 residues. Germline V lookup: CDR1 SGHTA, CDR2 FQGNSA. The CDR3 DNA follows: TGTGCCAGCAGCTTAGAGCCAGGCGGGGACTACGAGCAGTACTTC. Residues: CASSLEPGGDYEQYF. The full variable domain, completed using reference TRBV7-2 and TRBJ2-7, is GAGVSQSPSNKVTEKGKDVELRCDPISGHTALYWYRQSLGQGLEFLIYFQGNSAPDKSGLPSDRFSAERTGGSVSTLTIQRTQQEDSAVYLCASSLEPGGDYEQYFGPGTRLTVT.

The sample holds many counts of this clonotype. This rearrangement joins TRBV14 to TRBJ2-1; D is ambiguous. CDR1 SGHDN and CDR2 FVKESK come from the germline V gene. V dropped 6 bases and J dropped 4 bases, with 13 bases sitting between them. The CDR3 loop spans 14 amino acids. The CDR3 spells CASRNHSAYNEQFF. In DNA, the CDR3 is TGTGCCAGCAGGAACCACTCCGCTTACAATGAGCAGTTCTTC.

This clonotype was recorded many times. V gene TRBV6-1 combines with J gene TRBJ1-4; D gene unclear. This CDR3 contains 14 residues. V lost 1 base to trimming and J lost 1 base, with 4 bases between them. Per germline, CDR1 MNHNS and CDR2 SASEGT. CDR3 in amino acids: CASSEEGTNEKLFF. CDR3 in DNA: TGTGCCAGCAGTGAAGAGGGAACTAATGAAAAACTGTTTTTT.

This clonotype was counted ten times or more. The CDR3 DNA reads TGTGCCAGCAGTCCGAGGACTAGCTTACGGGCAGATACGCAGTATTTT. Amino acids: CASSPRTSLRADTQYF. V and J are TRBV28 and TRBJ2-3; 8 bases are shared with TRBD2. CDR3 length: 16 residues. Germline CDR1 reads MDHEN; CDR2 reads SYDVKM. V trimming: 5 bases; J trimming: 4 bases; junction bases outside the gene matches: 11.

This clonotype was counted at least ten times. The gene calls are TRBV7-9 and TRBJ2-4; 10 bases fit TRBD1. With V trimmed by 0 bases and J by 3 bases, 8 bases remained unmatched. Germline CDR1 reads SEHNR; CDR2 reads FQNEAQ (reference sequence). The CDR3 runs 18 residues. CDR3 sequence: CASSLAFRDRGVKNIQYF. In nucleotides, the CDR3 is TGTGCCAGCAGCTTAGCGTTCCGGGACAGGGGAGTCAAAAACATTCAGTACTTC.

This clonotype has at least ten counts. CDR3 coding DNA: TGTGCCAGCAGTCCTGATGCGAGGGAGGATGTAGATACGCAGTATTTT. Amino acids: CASSPDAREDVDTQYF. V is TRBV12-3 or TRBV12-4 and J is TRBJ2-3; a possible D gene is TRBD2 (6 bases). CDR3 size: 16 residues. Trimming removed 5 bases at V and 5 bases at J, with 20 bases between.

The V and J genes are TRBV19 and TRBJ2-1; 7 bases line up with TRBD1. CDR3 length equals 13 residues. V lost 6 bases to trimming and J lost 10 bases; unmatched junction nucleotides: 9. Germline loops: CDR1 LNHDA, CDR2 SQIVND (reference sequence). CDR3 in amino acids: CASSDREKGEQFF. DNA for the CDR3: TGTGCCAGTAGCGACAGGGAAAAGGGAGAGCAGTTCTTC.

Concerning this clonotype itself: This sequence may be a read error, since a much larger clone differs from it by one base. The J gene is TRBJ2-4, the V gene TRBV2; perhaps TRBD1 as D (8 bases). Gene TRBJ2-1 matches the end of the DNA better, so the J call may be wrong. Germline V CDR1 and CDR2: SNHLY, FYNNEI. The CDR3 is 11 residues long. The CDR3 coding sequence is TGTGCCAGCGGGAGGGACAGGATTCAGTTCTTC. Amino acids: CASGRDRIQFF.

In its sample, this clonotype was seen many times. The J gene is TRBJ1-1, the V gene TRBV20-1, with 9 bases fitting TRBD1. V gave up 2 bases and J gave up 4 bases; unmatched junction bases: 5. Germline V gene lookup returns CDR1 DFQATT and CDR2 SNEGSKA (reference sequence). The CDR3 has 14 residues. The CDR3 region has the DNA TGCAGTGCTAGATCGACAGGGGGACTCACTGAAGCTTTCTTT. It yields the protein CSARSTGGLTEAFF.

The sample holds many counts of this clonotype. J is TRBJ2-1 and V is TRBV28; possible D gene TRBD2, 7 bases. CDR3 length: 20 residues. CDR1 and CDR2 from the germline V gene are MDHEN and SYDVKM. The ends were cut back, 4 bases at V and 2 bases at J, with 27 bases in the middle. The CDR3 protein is CASSSLLADLHGGTYNEQFF. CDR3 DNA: TGTGCCAGCAGTTCGCTTCTAGCGGACCTCCATGGGGGCACCTACAATGAGCAGTTCTTC. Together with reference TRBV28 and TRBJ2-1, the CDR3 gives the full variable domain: DVKVTQSSRYLVKRTGEKVFLECVQDMDHENMFWYRQDPGLGLRLIYFSYDVKMKEKGDIPEGYSVSREKKERFSLILESASTNQTSMYLCASSSLLADLHGGTYNEQFFGPGTRLTVL.

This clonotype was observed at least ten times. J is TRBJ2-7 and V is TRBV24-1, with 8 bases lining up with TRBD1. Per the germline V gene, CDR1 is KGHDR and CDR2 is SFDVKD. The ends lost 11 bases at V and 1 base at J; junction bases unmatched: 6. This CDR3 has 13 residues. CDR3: CARTGGRSYEQYF. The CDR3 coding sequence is TGTGCCAGAACAGGGGGGAGATCCTACGAGCAGTACTTC.

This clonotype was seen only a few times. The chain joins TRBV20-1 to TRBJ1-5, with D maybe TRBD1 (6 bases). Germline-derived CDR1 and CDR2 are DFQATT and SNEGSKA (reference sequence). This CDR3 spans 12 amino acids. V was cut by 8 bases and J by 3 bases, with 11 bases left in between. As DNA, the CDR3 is TGCAGTTCAGGGGCCATCAATCAGCCCCAGCATTTT. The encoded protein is CSSGAINQPQHF.

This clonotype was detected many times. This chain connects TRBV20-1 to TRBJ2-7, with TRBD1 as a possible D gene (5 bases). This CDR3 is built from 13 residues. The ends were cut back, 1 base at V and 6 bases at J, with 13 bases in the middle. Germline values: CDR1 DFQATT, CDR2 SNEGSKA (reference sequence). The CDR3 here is CSARVPGLLEQYF. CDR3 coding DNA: TGCAGTGCTAGAGTCCCAGGGCTCCTCGAGCAGTACTTC.

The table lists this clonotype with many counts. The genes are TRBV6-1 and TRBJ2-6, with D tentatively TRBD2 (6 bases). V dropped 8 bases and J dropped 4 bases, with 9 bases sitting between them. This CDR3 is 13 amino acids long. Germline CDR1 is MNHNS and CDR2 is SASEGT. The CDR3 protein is CASRAGGANVLTF. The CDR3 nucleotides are TGTGCCAGCCGGGCGGGGGGGGCCAACGTCCTGACTTTC.

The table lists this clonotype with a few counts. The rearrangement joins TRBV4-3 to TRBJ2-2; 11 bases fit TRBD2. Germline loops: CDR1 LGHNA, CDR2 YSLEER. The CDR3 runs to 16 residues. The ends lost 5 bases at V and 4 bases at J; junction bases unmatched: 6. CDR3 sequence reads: CASSALAGGVTGELFF. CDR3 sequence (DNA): TGCGCCAGCAGCGCCCTAGCGGGAGGCGTCACCGGGGAGCTGTTTTTT.

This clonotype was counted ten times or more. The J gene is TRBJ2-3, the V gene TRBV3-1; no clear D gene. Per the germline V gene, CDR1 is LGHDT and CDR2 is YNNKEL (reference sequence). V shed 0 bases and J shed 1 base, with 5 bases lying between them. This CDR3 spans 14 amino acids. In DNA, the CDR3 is TGTGCCAGCAGCCAAGATCAGGGCACAGATACGCAGTATTTT. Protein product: CASSQDQGTDTQYF.

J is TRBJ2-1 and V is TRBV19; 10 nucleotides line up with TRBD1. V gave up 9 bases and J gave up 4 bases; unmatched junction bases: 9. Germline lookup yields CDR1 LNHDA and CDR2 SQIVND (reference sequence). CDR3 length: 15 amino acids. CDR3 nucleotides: TGTGCCAGCAGACTCGACAGGGGGCGGTACAATGAGCAGTTCTTC. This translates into CASRLDRGRYNEQFF.